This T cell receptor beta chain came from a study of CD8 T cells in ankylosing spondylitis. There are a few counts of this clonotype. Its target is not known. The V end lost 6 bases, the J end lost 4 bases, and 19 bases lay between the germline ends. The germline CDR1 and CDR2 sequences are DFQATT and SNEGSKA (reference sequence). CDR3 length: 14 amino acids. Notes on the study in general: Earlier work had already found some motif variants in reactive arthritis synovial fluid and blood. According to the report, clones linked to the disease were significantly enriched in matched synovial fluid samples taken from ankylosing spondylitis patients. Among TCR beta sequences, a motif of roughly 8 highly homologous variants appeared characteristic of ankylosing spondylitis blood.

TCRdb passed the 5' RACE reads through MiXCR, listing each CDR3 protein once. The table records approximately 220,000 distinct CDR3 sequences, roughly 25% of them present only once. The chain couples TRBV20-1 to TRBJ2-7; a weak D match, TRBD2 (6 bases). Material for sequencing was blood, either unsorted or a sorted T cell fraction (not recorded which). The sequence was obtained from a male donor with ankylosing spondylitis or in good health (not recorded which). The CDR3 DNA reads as TGCAGTGCCCTTCCTGTCGGGAGTAGGTACGAGCAGTACTTC. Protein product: CSALPVGSRYEQYF.